The 22 T cell receptor beta chains given below trace back to one sample, sequenced in a study of OX40 agonist ivuxolimab in advanced cancers. Method: immunoSEQ multiplex PCR; TCRdb's copy keeps in-frame clones and lacks some. The table records tens of thousands of clones, around 80% of them present only once. Material: CD4+ or CD8+ T cells sorted from blood, obtained in a trial of the OX40 agonist ivuxolimab. These receptors originate from an adult with an advanced solid tumor such as melanoma, head and neck, liver or kidney cancer.

The chain employs TRBV7-9 and TRBJ1-2; weak D call: TRBD1 (5 bases). Deletions cut 5 bases from V and 4 bases from J, with 17 bases between. There are 15 residues in the CDR3. Germline V gives CDR1 SEHNR, CDR2 FQNEAQ (reference sequence). The CDR3 protein is CASSPLPAGPYGYTF. The CDR3 nucleotides are TGTGCCAGCAGCCCCCTCCCGGCGGGGCCCTATGGCTACACCTTC.

This chain links TRBV5-1 with TRBJ2-1; 9 bases map to TRBD1. V was clipped by 4 bases and J by 2 bases; unmatched bases: 7. Germline V gives CDR1 SGHRS, CDR2 YFSETQ. The CDR3 sequence is 16 residues long. The CDR3 protein is CASSTQTGGTYNEQFF. The CDR3 nucleotides are TGCGCCAGCAGCACCCAAACAGGGGGCACCTACAATGAGCAGTTCTTC.

The chain joins TRBV5-4 to TRBJ2-5; D gene ambiguous. Trimming shortened V by 2 bases and J by 0 bases, and 8 bases separated the two germline ends. The V gene's germline CDR1 is SGHNT and CDR2 YYREEE (reference sequence). The CDR3 consists of 14 residues. The CDR3 region has the DNA TGTGCCAGCAGCTTCACTACGTACCAAGAGACCCAGTACTTC. Translated, it gives CASSFTTYQETQYF.

The rearrangement uses TRBV11-2 and TRBJ2-7; 7 bases line up with TRBD1. CDR3 length: 16 residues. V lost 8 bases and J lost 0; bases outside the gene matches: 13. From germline, CDR1 is SGHAT and CDR2 FQNNGV. DNA for the CDR3: TGTGCCAGCGGACGCACAGGGGCATCCAACTCCTACGAGCAGTACTTC. Translating it yields CASGRTGASNSYEQYF.

This chain connects TRBV2 to TRBJ2-5; no definite D call. Germline CDR1 and CDR2: SNHLY and FYNNEI. This CDR3 has 14 residues. Trimming removed 0 bases from V and 5 bases from J, with 10 bases in between. In nucleotides, the CDR3 is TGTGCCAGCAGTGAAGCGTGGCAGACGGAGACCCAGTACTTC. Translating gives CASSEAWQTETQYF.

V is TRBV11-2 and J is TRBJ2-1; 7 nucleotides agree with TRBD2. J lost 10 bases, V lost 4 bases, and 19 bases had no gene match. Looked up from germline, CDR1 is SGHAT and CDR2 is FQNNGV. This CDR3 has 17 residues. The CDR3 coding sequence is TGTGCCAGCAGCTCCCTCATTCTCGGGAGGATTCGACGGGAGCAGTTCTTC. Protein product: CASSSLILGRIRREQFF.

The chain links TRBV27 to TRBJ2-7; TRBD2 might be the D (6 bases). The germline V and J ends were trimmed by 3 bases and 1 base, with 10 bases remaining between them. The CDR3 contains 14 residues. Germline V gene data show CDR1 as MNHEY and CDR2 as SMNVEV (reference sequence). The CDR3 DNA reads TGTGCCAGCAGTTTCTATAGCGGATCCTACGAGCAGTACTTC. The encoded protein is CASSFYSGSYEQYF.

This clone has only a few counts. This rearrangement joins TRBV5-1 to TRBJ1-5; unclear D gene. Germline CDR1 and CDR2: SGHRS and YFSETQ. V lost 5 bases to trimming and J lost 5 bases, with 11 bases between them. This CDR3 is 13 amino acids long. CDR3 sequence: CASRMDGDQPQHF. CDR3 nucleotides: TGCGCCAGCAGGATGGACGGGGATCAGCCCCAGCATTTT.

CDR3 coding DNA: TGTGCCAGCAGTTACTCGACGGTAACAGATACGCAGTATTTT. Amino acids: CASSYSTVTDTQYF. V and J are TRBV6-5 and TRBJ2-3; D not resolved. This CDR3 has 14 amino acids. CDR1 is MNHEY, CDR2 SVGAGI, per germline. The V end lost 0 bases, the J end lost 3 bases, and 7 bases lay between the germline ends.

The count of this clone is one. J is TRBJ2-7 and V is TRBV5-1; maybe TRBD2 (6 bases). The J call may not be correct, given that the DNA end is closer to TRBJ2-5. This CDR3 has 16 amino acids. Germline CDR1 is SGHRS and CDR2 is YFSETQ. In DNA, the CDR3 is TGCGCCAGCAGCCTGGGACTCACCCTGCCCCAAGAGACCCAGTACTTC. Its protein is CASSLGLTLPQETQYF.

This clone was found a few times. V usage is TRBV10-2 and J usage is TRBJ2-7; D may be TRBD1 (5 bases). V was clipped by 7 bases and J by 2 bases, with 15 bases between them. Germline V CDR1 and CDR2: WSHSY, SAAADI. This CDR3 has 14 residues. The CDR3 protein is CASTSTGPPYEQYF. In nucleotides, the CDR3 is TGCGCCAGCACCTCTACAGGCCCCCCCTACGAGCAGTACTTC.

This clone appeared once. The chain is built from TRBV2 and TRBJ2-3; 9 positions match TRBD1. The junction had 4 bases not matched to a gene; V was cut back by 3 bases and J by 6 bases. Germline loops: CDR1 SNHLY, CDR2 FYNNEI. This CDR3 is built from 14 residues. The CDR3 here is CASSDDRGGDTQYF. Here the CDR3 DNA reads TGTGCCAGCAGTGACGACAGGGGGGGGGATACGCAGTATTTT.

CDR3 amino acids: CASRDSGTSLTGELFF. Written as DNA, the CDR3 is TGTGCCAGTAGGGACAGCGGGACCTCACTGACCGGGGAGCTGTTTTTT. The chain couples TRBV18 to TRBJ2-2; D is perhaps TRBD1 or TRBD2 (7 bases each). The CDR3 contains 16 residues. Looked up from germline, CDR1 is KGHSH and CDR2 is LQKENI. Between the trimmed V and J ends, which lost 9 bases and 5 bases, there was a span of 22 bases.

The CDR3 reads CASSESGLNQPQHF. The CDR3 DNA follows: TGCGCCAGCAGTGAGAGCGGTTTGAATCAGCCCCAGCATTTT. The J gene is TRBJ1-5, the V gene TRBV10-1; no firm D call. Trimming removed 2 bases from V and 4 bases from J, with 9 bases in between. Per the germline V gene, CDR1 is WNHNN and CDR2 is SYGVQD (reference sequence). The CDR3 has 14 amino acids.

The genes are TRBV29-1 and TRBJ2-1; maybe TRBD2 (7 bases). V was shortened by 0 bases and J by 1 base, with 13 bases between the two germline ends. Germline-derived CDR1 and CDR2 are SQVTM and ANQGSEA. This CDR3 region has 16 residues. The CDR3 DNA sequence: TGCAGCGTTGAAGATGGGGGGGGCCAGTCCTACAATGAGCAGTTCTTC. It translates to CSVEDGGGQSYNEQFF.

The chain combines TRBV2 with TRBJ2-7, with 8 bases matching TRBD2. V shed 7 bases and J 2 bases; nucleotides not matched to a gene: 4. This CDR3 contains 13 residues. In germline, CDR1 is SNHLY, CDR2 FYNNEI. CDR3 sequence: CASNREGPYEQYF. CDR3 nucleotides: TGTGCCAGCAATCGGGAGGGCCCCTACGAGCAGTACTTC. The whole variable domain, filled in from reference TRBV2 and TRBJ2-7, reads EPEVTQTPSHQVTQMGQEVILRCVPISNHLYFYWYRQILGQKVEFLVSFYNNEISEKSEIFDDQFSVERPDGSNFTLKIRSTKLEDSAMYFCASNREGPYEQYFGPGTRLTVT.

The chain joins TRBV5-1 to TRBJ2-7, with TRBD2 matching over 9 bases. Germline lookup yields CDR1 SGHRS and CDR2 YFSETQ. This CDR3 comprises 18 residues. Trimming at V came to 1 base and at J to 2 bases, leaving 13 bases not matched to a gene. CDR3 sequence (DNA): TGCGCCAGCAGCTTGTCGATTCAATCTAGCGGGGCGACCTACGAGCAGTACTTC. It codes for CASSLSIQSSGATYEQYF.

The DNA for the CDR3 is TGTGCTAGTGAAGGGCGGGATACCTCCTACAATGAGCAGTTCTTC. It encodes CASEGRDTSYNEQFF. The chain recombines TRBV12-5 with TRBJ2-1; possible D gene TRBD2, 6 bases. Trimming stripped 7 bases from V and 0 bases from J, with 13 bases between. The V gene's germline CDR1 is LGHNT and CDR2 FRNRAP. This CDR3 region has 15 residues.

The chain uses TRBV5-4 and TRBJ2-6, with a possible D match to TRBD1 (6 bases). The CDR3 is 18 residues long. V lost 4 bases and J 0 bases, leaving 17 bases between the germline ends. Germline V gene lookup returns CDR1 SGHNT and CDR2 YYREEE (reference sequence). This chain's CDR3 is CASSIIKDSSSGANVLTF. In DNA form, the CDR3 reads TGTGCCAGCAGCATTATAAAGGACAGCAGCTCTGGGGCCAACGTCCTGACTTTC.

The rearrangement uses TRBV6-6 and TRBJ2-1; D is unclear. Deletions cut 5 bases from V and 8 bases from J, with 10 bases between. Germline assignment: CDR1 MNHNY and CDR2 SVGAGI (reference sequence). CDR3 length equals 12 residues. In nucleotides, the CDR3 is TGTGCCAGCAGTGCCTACCGCGATGAGCAGTTCTTC. Translation: CASSAYRDEQFF.

The chain employs TRBV5-6 and TRBJ2-7; 7 nucleotides line up with TRBD1. CDR3 length equals 15 residues. Germline V gene sequence: CDR1 SGHDT, CDR2 YYEEEE. The trim removed 2 bases at V and 0 bases at J, leaving 5 bases unmatched. CDR3 region: CASSFRQGRSYEQYF. CDR3 bases: TGTGCCAGCAGCTTCCGACAGGGCCGCTCCTACGAGCAGTACTTC.

The V call is TRBV6-5, the J call TRBJ2-7, with D perhaps matching TRBD1 (6 bases). The V gene's germline CDR1 is MNHEY and CDR2 SVGAGI. Trimming took 4 bases from V and 5 from J, leaving 15 bases between them. CDR3 length equals 14 residues. The CDR3 sequence is CASSFTTGWDEQYF. The CDR3, as DNA: TGTGCCAGCAGTTTCACTACAGGGTGGGACGAGCAGTACTTC.